The entry below describes one T cell receptor beta chain. It has no known antigen specificity. No much larger clone exists at a distance of one base, and base qualities are not known. These data belong to a study of blood T cell repertoires in COVID-19 (TCRdb year 2020). Some background on the complete study: Samples from collaborators originated in the United States, Italy and Spain and spanned both the acute and convalescent phases of COVID-19. The prospective study material was composed of cDNA or gDNA derived from T cells, B-cell-depleted T cells, or PBMCs. The dataset comprised deeply sampled blood TCRbeta repertoires from subjects exposed to, actively infected with, or recovered from COVID-19. The repertoires were made available in a free public database intended to serve as a resource for research on the immune response to SARS-CoV-2. The samples were drawn from two sources: the first 160 participants of the ongoing ImmuneRACE study, and 950 to 1,500 subjects contributed by 6 global collaborators. Nearly every sample came with metadata listing a de-identified subject ID, COVID-19 status, age in years and sex. HLA class I and class II types, where available, came from metadata supplied by the sample provider rather than from assay-based typing. Results the study describes overall, beyond this receptor: The quantity of clinical and demographic metadata differed by source and by participant and was supplied without curation.

TCRbeta CDR3 regions were amplified from genomic DNA by means of the immunoSEQ Assay, a bias-controlled multiplex PCR. The authors' pipeline ran thus. Nucleated cell counts per sample were estimated from amplification of reference gene primers within the assay. To quantify the absolute abundance of each unique TCRbeta CDR3 rearrangement, sequence reads were collapsed and filtered. Productive Simpson clonality was computed per sample as the square root of Simpson's diversity index over productive rearrangements. TCRdb took over this immuneACCESS table, retaining in-frame rearrangements with V and J assigned. Such tables are incomplete; in checked studies, under half of the missing clones stem from an unresolved V gene, and the remainder is unexplained. Clone size and the V and J calls come from that table; the DNA yielded D and trimming. The sample table lists 80,000 to 95,000 clones, around 83% of them with a count of one. The ten largest clones represent 20% to 25% of the sample.

The collaborating institutions used their own protocols to collect whole blood in K2EDTA tubes. For TCRbeta analysis, collaborators shipped samples as frozen whole blood, isolated PBMCs, or DNA extracted from either of those sample types. Here V drops 5 bases and J drops 8 bases, and the junction holds 14 bases not matched to any gene. The CDR3, cysteine through phenylalanine, is 14 amino acids long. Of all the DNA, just the CDR3 is kept, 42 bases in frame from base 1. From a lookup of the germline V gene (reference sequence), CDR1 and CDR2 are GTSNPN and SVGIG. Specimen: peripheral blood. This receptor was identified in a woman older than 75 in a cohort sampled during active or convalescent COVID-19. The V and J segments used are TRBV30 and TRBJ1-1; TRBD1 aligns with 7 central bases. For the CDR3, the sequence is CAWSPTGALTEAFF. Read as DNA, the sequence is TGTGCCTGGTCCCCCACAGGGGCCCTTACCGAAGCTTTCTTT.